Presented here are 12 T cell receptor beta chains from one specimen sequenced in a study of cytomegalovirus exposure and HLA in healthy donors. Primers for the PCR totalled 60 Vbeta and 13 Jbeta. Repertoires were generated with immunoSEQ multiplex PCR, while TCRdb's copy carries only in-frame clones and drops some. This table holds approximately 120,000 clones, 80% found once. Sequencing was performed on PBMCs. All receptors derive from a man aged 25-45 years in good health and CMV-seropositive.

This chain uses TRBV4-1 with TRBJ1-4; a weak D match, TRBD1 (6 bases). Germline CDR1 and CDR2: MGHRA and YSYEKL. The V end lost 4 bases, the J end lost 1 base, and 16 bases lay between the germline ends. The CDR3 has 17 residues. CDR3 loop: CASSLQLRTETNEKLFF. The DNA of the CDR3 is TGCGCCAGCAGCCTCCAGTTGAGGACAGAAACTAATGAAAAACTGTTTTTT.

CDR3 DNA sequence: TGTGCCAGCAGTGTGAGGGAAGAGACCCAGTACTTC. Translating it yields CASSVREETQYF. V gene TRBV6-1 combines with J gene TRBJ2-5, with TRBD2 as a possible D gene (5 bases). Per germline, CDR1 MNHNS and CDR2 SASEGT. This CDR3 is built from 12 residues. Deletions cut 4 bases from V and 3 bases from J, with 6 bases between.

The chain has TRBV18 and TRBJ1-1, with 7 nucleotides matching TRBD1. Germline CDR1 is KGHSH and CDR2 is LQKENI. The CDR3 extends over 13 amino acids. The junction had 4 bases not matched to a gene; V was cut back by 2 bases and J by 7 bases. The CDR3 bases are TGTGCCAGCTCACCAACAGGGGTGGGTGAAGCTTTCTTT. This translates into CASSPTGVGEAFF.

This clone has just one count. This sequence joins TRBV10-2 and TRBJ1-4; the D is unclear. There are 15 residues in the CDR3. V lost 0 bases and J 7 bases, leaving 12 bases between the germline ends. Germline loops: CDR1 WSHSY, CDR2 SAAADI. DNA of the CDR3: TGCGCCAGCAGTGAGTCGTCACCCCGGAGTGAAAAACTGTTTTTT. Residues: CASSESSPRSEKLFF.

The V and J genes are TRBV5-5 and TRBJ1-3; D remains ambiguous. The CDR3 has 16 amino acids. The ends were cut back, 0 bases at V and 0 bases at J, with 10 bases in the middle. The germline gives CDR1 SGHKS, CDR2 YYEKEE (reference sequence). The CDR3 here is CASSLALALSGNTIYF. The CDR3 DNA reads TGTGCCAGCAGCTTGGCCCTGGCCCTCTCTGGAAACACCATATATTTT.

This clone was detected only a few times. The CDR3 sequence: CAISDGDLNTEAFF. CDR3 coding DNA: TGTGCCATCAGCGACGGAGATTTGAACACTGAAGCTTTCTTT. V is TRBV10-3 and J is TRBJ1-1; D ambiguous. This CDR3 is 14 amino acids long. Trimming stripped 6 bases from V and 0 bases from J, with 11 bases between. The germline CDR1 and CDR2 sequences are ENHRY and SYGVKD.

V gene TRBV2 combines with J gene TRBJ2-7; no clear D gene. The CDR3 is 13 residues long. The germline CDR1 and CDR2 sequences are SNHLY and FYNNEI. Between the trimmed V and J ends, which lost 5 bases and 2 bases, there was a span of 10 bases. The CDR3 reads CASSYGPPYEQYF. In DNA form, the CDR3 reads TGTGCCAGCAGTTATGGGCCCCCCTACGAGCAGTACTTC.

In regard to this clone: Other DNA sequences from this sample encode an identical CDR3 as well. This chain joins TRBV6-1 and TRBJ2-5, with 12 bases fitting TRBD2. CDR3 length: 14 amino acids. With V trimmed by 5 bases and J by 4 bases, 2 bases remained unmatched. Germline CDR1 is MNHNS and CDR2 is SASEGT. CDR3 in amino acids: CASSLAGGGETQYF. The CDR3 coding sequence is TGTGCCAGCAGTCTAGCGGGGGGGGGAGAGACCCAGTACTTC.

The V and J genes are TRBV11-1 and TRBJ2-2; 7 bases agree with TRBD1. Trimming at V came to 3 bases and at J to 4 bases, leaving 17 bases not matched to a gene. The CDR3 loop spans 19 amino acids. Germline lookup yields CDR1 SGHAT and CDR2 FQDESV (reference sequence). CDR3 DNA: TGTGCCAGCAGCTTGGTTGAGGGCGACAGGGCTTTGGGCACCGGGGAGCTGTTTTTT. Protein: CASSLVEGDRALGTGELFF.

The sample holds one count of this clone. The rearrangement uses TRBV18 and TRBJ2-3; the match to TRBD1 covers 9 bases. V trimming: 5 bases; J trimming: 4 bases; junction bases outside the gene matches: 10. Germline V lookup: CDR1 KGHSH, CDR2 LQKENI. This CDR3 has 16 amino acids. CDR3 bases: TGTGCCAGCTCAGTGAGGACAGGGGAGGTTGCAGATACGCAGTATTTT. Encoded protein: CASSVRTGEVADTQYF.

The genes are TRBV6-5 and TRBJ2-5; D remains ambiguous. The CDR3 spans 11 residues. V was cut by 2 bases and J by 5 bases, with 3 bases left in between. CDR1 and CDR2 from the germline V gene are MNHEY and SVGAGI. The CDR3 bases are TGTGCCAGCAGTTACGGCGAGACCCAGTACTTC. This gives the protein CASSYGETQYF.

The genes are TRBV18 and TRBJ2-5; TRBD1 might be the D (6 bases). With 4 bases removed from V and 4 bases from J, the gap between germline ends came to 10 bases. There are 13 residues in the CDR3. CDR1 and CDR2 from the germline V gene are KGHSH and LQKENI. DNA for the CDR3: TGTGCCAGCTCACGAGTACAGGGAGAGACCCAGTACTTC. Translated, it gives CASSRVQGETQYF.